The entry that follows covers one T cell receptor beta chain sequence. This sample stems from a study of CD8+ T cells in alopecia areata. The junction had 9 bases not matched to a gene; V was cut back by 4 bases and J by 3 bases. The CDR3 runs 17 residues. Germline V gives CDR1 SGHDT, CDR2 YYEEEE. Reverse transcribed after extraction, RNA yielded cDNA as the sequencing template. The repertoire was sequenced with immunoSEQ multiplex PCR; TCRdb's copy has only in-frame clones and lacks some. The sample has some 150,000 clones; 45% to 60% are singletons. The chain combines TRBV5-6 with TRBJ1-4; 10 nucleotides align to TRBD1. Sample: CD8+ T cells sorted from blood, taken at week 0. This receptor was taken from a human donor with alopecia areata. The CDR3 here is CASSLTGQGFSNEKLFF. The CDR3 region has the DNA TGTGCCAGCAGCCTAACGGGACAGGGGTTTTCTAATGAAAAACTGTTTTTT.